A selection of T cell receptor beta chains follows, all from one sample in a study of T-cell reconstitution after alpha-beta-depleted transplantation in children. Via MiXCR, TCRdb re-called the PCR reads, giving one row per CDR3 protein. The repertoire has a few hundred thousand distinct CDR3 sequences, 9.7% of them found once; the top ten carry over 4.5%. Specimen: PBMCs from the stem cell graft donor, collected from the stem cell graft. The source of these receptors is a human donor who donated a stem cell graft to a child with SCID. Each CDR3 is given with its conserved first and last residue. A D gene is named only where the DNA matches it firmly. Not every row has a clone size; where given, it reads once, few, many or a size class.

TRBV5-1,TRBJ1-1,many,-,CASSSMTAGLSTEAFF,TGCGCCAGCAGCTCGATGACAGCGGGCCTTTCGACTGAAGCTTTCTTT
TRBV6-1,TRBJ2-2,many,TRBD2,CASSVGGGTGELFF,TGTGCCAGCAGTGTTGGCGGGGGCACCGGGGAGCTGTTTTTT
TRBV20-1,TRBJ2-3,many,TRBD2,CSARLFGGGDTDTQYF,TGCAGTGCTAGGCTCTTCGGGGGGGGAGACACAGATACGCAGTATTTT
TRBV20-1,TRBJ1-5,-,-,CSASPQGFSNQPQHF,TGCAGTGCTAGCCCCCAGGGTTTTAGCAATCAGCCCCAGCATTTT
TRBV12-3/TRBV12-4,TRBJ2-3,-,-,CASRATTGRTQYF,TGTGCCAGCAGGGCTACGACAGGGAGGACGCAGTATTTT
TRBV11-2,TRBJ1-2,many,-,CASSRVGGASNYGYTF,TGTGCCAGCAGCCGAGTGGGGGGCGCCTCTAACTATGGCTACACCTTC
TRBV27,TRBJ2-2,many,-,CASSLFDTGELFF,TGTGCCAGCAGTTTATTCGACACCGGGGAGCTGTTTTTT
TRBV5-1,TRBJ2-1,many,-,CASSSTGFNEQFF,TGCGCCAGCAGCTCTACAGGGTTCAATGAGCAGTTCTTC
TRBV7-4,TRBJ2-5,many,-,CASSSRGGPETQYF,TGTGCCAGCAGCTCTAGGGGCGGGCCAGAGACCCAGTACTTC
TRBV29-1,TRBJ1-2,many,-,CSVVSGAPVGYTF,TGCAGCGTTGTATCGGGGGCCCCGGTTGGCTACACCTTC
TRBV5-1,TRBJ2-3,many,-,CASSLVGGLTDTQYF,TGCGCCAGCAGCTTGGTAGGGGGGCTGACAGATACGCAGTATTTT
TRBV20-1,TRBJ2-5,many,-,CSARDRLQGQETQYF,TGCAGTGCTAGAGATCGCCTACAGGGCCAAGAGACCCAGTACTTC
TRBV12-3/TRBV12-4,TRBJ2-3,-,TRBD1,CASSFRGQGVSTQYF,TGTGCCAGCAGTTTCCGGGGACAGGGGGTATCTACGCAGTATTTT
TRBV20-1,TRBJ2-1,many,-,CSARDRTGSYNEQFF,TGCAGTGCTAGAGATCGGACGGGCTCCTACAATGAGCAGTTCTTC
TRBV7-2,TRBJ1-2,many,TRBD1,CASSPRTGPGGYTF,TGTGCCAGCAGCCCCCGGACAGGGCCCGGGGGCTACACCTTC
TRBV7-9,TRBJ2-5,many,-,CASSYRDGLQETQYF,TGTGCCAGCAGCTACAGGGACGGGTTACAAGAGACCCAGTACTTC
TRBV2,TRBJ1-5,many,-,CASSDEGFQPQHF,TGTGCCAGCAGTGACGAGGGTTTTCAGCCCCAGCATTTT
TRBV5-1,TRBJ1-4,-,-,CASSFGTRTEKLFF,TGCGCCAGCAGCTTCGGGACGAGGACTGAAAAACTGTTTTTT
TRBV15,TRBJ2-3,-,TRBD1,CATSRDGQGVADTQYF,TGTGCCACCAGCAGAGATGGGCAGGGGGTAGCGGATACGCAGTATTTT
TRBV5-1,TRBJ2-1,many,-,CASSLGDVANEQFF,TGCGCCAGCAGCTTGGGGGACGTAGCGAATGAGCAGTTCTTC
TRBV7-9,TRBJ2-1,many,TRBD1,CASSPGTGKGEQFF,TGTGCCAGCAGCCCCGGGACAGGGAAGGGTGAGCAGTTCTTC
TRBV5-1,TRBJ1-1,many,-,CASSLEPTTEAFF,TGCGCCAGCAGCCTGGAACCCACGACTGAAGCTTTCTTT
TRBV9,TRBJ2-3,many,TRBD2,CASSAPGTSGYSSTDTQYF,TGTGCCAGCAGCGCACCCGGGACTAGCGGGTATTCTAGCACAGATACGCAGTATTTT
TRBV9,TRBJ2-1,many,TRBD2,CASSEGLPYNEQFF,TGTGCCAGCAGCGAGGGACTACCATACAATGAGCAGTTCTTC